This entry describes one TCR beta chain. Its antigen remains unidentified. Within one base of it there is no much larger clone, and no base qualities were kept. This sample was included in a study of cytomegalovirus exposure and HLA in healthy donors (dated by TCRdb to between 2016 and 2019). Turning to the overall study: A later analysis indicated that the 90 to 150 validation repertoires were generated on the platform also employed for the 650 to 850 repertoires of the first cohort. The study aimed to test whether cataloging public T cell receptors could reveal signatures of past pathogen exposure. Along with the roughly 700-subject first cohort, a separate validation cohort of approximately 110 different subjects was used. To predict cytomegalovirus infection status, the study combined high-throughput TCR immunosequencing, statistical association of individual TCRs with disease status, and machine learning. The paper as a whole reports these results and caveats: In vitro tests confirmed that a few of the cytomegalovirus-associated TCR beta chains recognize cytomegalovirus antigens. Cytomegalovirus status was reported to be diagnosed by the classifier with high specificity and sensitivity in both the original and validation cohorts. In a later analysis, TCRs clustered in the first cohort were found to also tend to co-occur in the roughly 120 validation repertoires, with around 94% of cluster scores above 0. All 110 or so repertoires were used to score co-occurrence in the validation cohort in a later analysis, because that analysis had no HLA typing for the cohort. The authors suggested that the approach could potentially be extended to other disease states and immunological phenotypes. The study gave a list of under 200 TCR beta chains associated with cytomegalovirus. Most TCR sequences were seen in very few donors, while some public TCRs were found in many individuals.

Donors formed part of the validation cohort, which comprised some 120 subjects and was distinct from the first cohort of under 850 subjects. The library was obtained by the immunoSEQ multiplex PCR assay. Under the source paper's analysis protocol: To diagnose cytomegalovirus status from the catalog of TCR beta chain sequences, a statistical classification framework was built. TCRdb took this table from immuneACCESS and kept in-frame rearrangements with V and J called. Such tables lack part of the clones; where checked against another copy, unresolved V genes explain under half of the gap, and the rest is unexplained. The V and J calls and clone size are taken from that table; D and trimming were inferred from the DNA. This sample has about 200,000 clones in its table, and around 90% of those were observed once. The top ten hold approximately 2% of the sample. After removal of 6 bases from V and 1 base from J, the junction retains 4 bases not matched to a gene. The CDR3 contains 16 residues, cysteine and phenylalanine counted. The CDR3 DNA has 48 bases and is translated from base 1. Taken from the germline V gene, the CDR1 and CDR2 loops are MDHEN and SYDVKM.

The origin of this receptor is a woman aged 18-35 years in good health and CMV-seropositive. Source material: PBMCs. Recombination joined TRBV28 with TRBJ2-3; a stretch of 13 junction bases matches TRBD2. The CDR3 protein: CASSSGLAGGTDTQYF. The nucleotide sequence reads TGTGCCAGCAGCTCCGGACTAGCGGGGGGCACAGATACGCAGTATTTT. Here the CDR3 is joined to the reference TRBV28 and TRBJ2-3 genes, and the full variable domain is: DVKVTQSSRYLVKRTGEKVFLECVQDMDHENMFWYRQDPGLGLRLIYFSYDVKMKEKGDIPEGYSVSREKKERFSLILESASTNQTSMYLCASSSGLAGGTDTQYFGPGTRLTVL.